This T cell receptor (beta chain) was captured in a study of blood T cell repertoires in COVID-19. The wider study: Sample material is recorded as cDNA or gDNA derived from T cells, B-cell-depleted T cells, or PBMCs.

V dropped 1 base and J dropped 5 bases, with 17 bases sitting between them. The CDR3 extends over 16 amino acids. The germline gives CDR1 SEHNR, CDR2 FQNEAQ (reference sequence). As handled by the study authors: Cell counts per sample came from amplifying reference gene primers. Sequencing was performed with immunoSEQ multiplex PCR; in TCRdb, only in-frame clones are kept and a portion is missing. V and J calls and clone size follow that table, whereas D and trimming were derived from the DNA. The sample carries 150,000 to 200,000 clones, 70% to 90% recorded once. This clone was recorded only once. V gene TRBV7-9 combines with J gene TRBJ2-5, with D maybe TRBD1 (6 bases). The sequence derives from a man aged 60 to 75 with acute or convalescent COVID-19. The sample taken for sequencing was peripheral blood. The DNA for the CDR3 is TGTGCCAGCAGCTTAGGCCCGGCCTCAAGGGGGGAGACCCAGTACTTC. Its protein is CASSLGPASRGETQYF.